What follows describes a single T cell receptor (beta chain). As yet, its antigen is unknown. This sample was taken from a study of vaccination and CD4 T cells after COVID-19. Overall study context: Two mRNA vaccine doses were given, either BNT162b2 or mRNA-1273. Cells were stimulated with overlapping spike peptides from SARS-CoV-2, HCoV-NL63, HCoV-OC43 and HCoV-229E. Points from the study as a whole: Sampling was limited to relatively few convalescent patients, with no early post-infection timepoints studied.

Cultured CD4+ T-cell DNA underwent Oncomine TCR Beta short-read sequencing. TCRdb independently ran MiXCR on the PCR reads; one entry per CDR3 protein. This sample carries 4,000 to 4,500 distinct CDR3 sequences, about 20% of them seen once, and the ten largest clones take under 30%. The CDR3 totals 18 residues. CDR1 and CDR2 from the germline V gene are SGDLS and YYNGEE. The V gene end was trimmed by 3 bases and the J gene end by 3 bases; junction bases not matched to a gene: 13. Treatment given: roughly 11-day PBMC culture with coronavirus spike peptide pools or control peptides (ViraFEST assay). For ViraFEST, peptide pools expanded antigen-specific T cells, after which the TCRs were sequenced.

Sequencing used CD4+ T cells from blood, cultured in vitro. The receptor was isolated from a human donor who had recovered from COVID-19. The chain links TRBV9 to TRBJ2-2, with 8 bases matching TRBD2. CDR3 sequence: CASSGARWGLDHTGELFF. Written as DNA, the CDR3 is TGTGCCAGCAGCGGAGCAAGGTGGGGACTAGACCACACCGGGGAGCTGTTTTTT.